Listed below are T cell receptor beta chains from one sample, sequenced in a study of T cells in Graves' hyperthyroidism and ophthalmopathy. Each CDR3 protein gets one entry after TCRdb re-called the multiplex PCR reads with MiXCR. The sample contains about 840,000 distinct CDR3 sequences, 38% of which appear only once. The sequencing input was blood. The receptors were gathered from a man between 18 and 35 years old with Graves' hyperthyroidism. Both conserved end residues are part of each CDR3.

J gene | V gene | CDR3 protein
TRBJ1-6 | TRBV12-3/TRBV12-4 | CASSLVGIANSPLHF
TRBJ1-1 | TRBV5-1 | CASTSDREKAFF
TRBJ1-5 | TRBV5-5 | CASSLISASNQPQHF
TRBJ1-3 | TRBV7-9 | CASSLIGDSGNTIYF
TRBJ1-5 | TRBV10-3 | CASSLSFVRYNQPQHF
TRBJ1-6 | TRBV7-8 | CASSLAWVMEANDNSPLHF
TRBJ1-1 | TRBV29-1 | CSVFGGDGTEAFF
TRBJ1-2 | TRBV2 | CAPPEGAGGVYGYTF
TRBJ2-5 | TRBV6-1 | CASSDGGPETQYF
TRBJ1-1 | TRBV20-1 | CSAPLGALNTEAFF
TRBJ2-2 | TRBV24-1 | CATSDLATSNTGELFF
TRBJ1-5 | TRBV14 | CASSQTGFDNQPQHF
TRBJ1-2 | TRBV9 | CASSARQGPYGYTF
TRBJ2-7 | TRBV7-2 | CASSPRTSGSEGYEQYF
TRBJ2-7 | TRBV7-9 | CASSLGGGGGAYEQYF
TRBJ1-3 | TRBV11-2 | CASSLGSGAVRGNTIYF
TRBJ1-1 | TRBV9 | CASSTGMRGTEAFF
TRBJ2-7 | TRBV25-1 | CASSARWGGSYEQYF
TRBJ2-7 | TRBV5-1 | CASSPGLAGEKEQYF
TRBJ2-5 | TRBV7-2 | CASRPGGGGETQYF
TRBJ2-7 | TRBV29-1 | CSVARDRESDEQYF
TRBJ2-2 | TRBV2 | CASSPPWNTGELFF
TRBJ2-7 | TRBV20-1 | CSARGQAGAFSYEQYF
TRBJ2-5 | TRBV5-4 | CASNSGQRDETQYF
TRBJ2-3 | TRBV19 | CASSTPGDSGDTQYF
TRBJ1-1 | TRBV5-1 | CASSLPPGPAGTEAFF
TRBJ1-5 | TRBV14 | CASSQNHQPQHF
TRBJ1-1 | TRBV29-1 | CSAGGTEAFF
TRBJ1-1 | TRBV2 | CTSSEGTVNTEAFF
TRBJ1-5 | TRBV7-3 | CASSHSRGWSNQPQHF
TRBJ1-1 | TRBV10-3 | CAISELARGLAFF
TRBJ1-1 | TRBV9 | CASSVGDRNTEAFF
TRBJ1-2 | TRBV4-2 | CASSQEGQGPGGYTF
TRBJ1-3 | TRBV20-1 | CSAHPGPLPSGNTIYF
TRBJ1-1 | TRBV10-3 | CAISETGTGDTEAFF
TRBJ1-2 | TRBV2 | CASSVPGQEDGYTF
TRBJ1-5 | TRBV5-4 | CASGFGGNQPQHF
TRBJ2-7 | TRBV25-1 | CASSDWGRSSYEQYF
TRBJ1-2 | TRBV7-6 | CASSPTGLNYGYTF
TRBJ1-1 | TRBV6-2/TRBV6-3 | CATNFQGEAEAFF
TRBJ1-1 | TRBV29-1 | CSVVHVGNTEAFF
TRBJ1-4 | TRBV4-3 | CASSHQTRSSEKLFF
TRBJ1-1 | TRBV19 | CASRPPGHAEAFF
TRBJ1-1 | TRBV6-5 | CASSYSGGGPTEAFF
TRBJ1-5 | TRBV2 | CASSLSSGGNQPQHF
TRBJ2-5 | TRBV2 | CASSDRGGRETQYF
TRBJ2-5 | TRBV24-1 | CATSDPTSGAQETQYF
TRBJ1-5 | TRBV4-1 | CASSQGEVQPQHF
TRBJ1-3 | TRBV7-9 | CASSLSGGPPGNTIYF
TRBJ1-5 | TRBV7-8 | CASSFSLAGAKWKQPQHF
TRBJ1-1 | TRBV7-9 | CASSFGQGMGKAFF
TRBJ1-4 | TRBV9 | CASSVGIRDNEKLFF
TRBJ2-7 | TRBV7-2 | CASSLDSLDEQYF